This TCR beta chain was found in a study of OX40 agonist ivuxolimab in advanced cancers. About this clone: The antigen is not known.

Study-wide results and caveats: Normalized expansion of T-cell clones was also low for some nonresponders.

Sequencing was performed with immunoSEQ multiplex PCR; in TCRdb, only in-frame clones are kept and a portion is missing. The table lists 85,000 to 100,000 clones, more than 85% of them singletons, with about 0.27% in the top ten. The CDR3 runs to 16 residues. V was clipped by 1 base and J by 3 bases; unmatched bases: 9. CDR1 is GTSNPN, CDR2 SVGIG, per germline (reference sequence). This specimen was CD4+ or CD8+ T cells sorted from blood, taken in a trial of the OX40 agonist ivuxolimab. The chain joins TRBV30 to TRBJ2-1; 7 positions match TRBD2. This clonotype originated in an adult with an advanced solid tumor such as melanoma, head and neck, liver or kidney cancer. The CDR3 DNA reads as TGTGCCTGGAGTGACGGACTAGTTTCGGTCTACAATGAGCAGTTCTTC. It encodes CAWSDGLVSVYNEQFF.